Listed here are 27 T cell receptor beta chains from one sample, sequenced in a study of OX40 agonist ivuxolimab in advanced cancers. TCRdb's table, derived via immunoSEQ multiplex PCR, lists solely in-frame clones and lacks some. The table shows approximately 74,000 clones, with around 86% occurring only once. The specimen comprised CD4+ or CD8+ T cells sorted from blood, sampled in a trial of the OX40 agonist ivuxolimab. The receptor set was obtained from an adult with an advanced solid tumor such as melanoma, head and neck, liver or kidney cancer.

The DNA for the CDR3 is TGCAGCGTTGAACCAGACACCGGGGAGCTGTTTTTT. Protein product: CSVEPDTGELFF. V is TRBV29-1 and J is TRBJ2-2, with D unresolved. The CDR3 consists of 12 residues. V was trimmed by 2 bases and J by 3 bases, leaving 4 bases between them. Germline V gives CDR1 SQVTM, CDR2 ANQGSEA.

This chain links TRBV6-1 with TRBJ1-4; 10 bases line up with TRBD1. The CDR3 runs to 13 residues. V lost 7 bases to trimming and J lost 8 bases; unmatched junction nucleotides: 4. The germline V gene has CDR1 MNHNS and CDR2 SASEGT. CDR3 sequence: CASTRTGGEKLFF. Here the CDR3 DNA reads TGTGCCAGCACTCGGACAGGGGGAGAAAAACTGTTTTTT.

The rearrangement links TRBV4-3 to TRBJ1-4; TRBD1 might be the D (5 bases). V dropped 0 bases and J dropped 7 bases, with 21 bases sitting between them. The CDR3 runs 18 residues. Germline V gene lookup returns CDR1 LGHNA and CDR2 YSLEER. CDR3 loop: CASSQEARPGAIREKLFF. CDR3 DNA: TGCGCCAGCAGCCAAGAGGCTCGCCCCGGGGCAATTCGTGAAAAACTGTTTTTT.

J is TRBJ1-2 and V is TRBV6-1; 11 positions agree with TRBD1. The germline V gene has CDR1 MNHNS and CDR2 SASEGT. This CDR3 has 14 residues. V shed 7 bases and J 2 bases; nucleotides not matched to a gene: 3. The CDR3 sequence: CASTWTGGNYGYTF. CDR3 coding DNA: TGTGCCAGCACTTGGACAGGGGGCAACTATGGCTACACCTTC.

V gene TRBV27 combines with J gene TRBJ2-7, with 10 positions matching TRBD1. The CDR3 runs 16 residues. V lost 6 bases, J lost 2 bases, and 10 bases stayed unmatched. Per the germline V gene, CDR1 is MNHEY and CDR2 is SMNVEV (reference sequence). The CDR3 DNA reads as TGTGCCAGCAGCTTAACCGGGACAGGGGACCCCTACGAGCAGTACTTC. Translating gives CASSLTGTGDPYEQYF.

The genes are TRBV30 and TRBJ1-5, with unresolved D. This CDR3 is built from 16 residues. V lost 3 bases to trimming and J lost 6 bases, with 21 bases between them. Germline loops: CDR1 GTSNPN, CDR2 SVGIG (reference sequence). The CDR3 nucleotides are TGTGCCTGGAGAGATAAACGGATGGTTGGTGGTCAGCCCCAGCATTTT. Protein sequence: CAWRDKRMVGGQPQHF.

This clone has more than one count but fewer than ten. This chain connects TRBV13 to TRBJ1-5; no clear D gene. The CDR3 spans 12 residues. Germline-derived CDR1 and CDR2 are PRHDT and FYEKMQ (reference sequence). The ends were cut back, 4 bases at V and 9 bases at J, with 10 bases in the middle. CDR3 protein: CASSSQRGPQHF. The CDR3 DNA reads TGTGCCAGCAGCTCGCAAAGAGGGCCCCAGCATTTT. The full variable domain, rest sourced from reference TRBV13 and TRBJ1-5, is AAGVIQSPRHLIKEKRETATLKCYPIPRHDTVYWYQQGPGQDPQFLISFYEKMQSDKGSIPDRFSAQQFSDYHSELNMSSLELGDSALYFCASSSQRGPQHFGDGTRLSIL.

The chain employs TRBV10-3 and TRBJ1-4; 9 nucleotides agree with TRBD1. CDR1 and CDR2 (germline): ENHRY, SYGVKD. The J segment lost 7 bases and the V segment lost 8 bases, leaving 5 bases of the junction unmatched. This CDR3 spans 13 amino acids. In DNA, the CDR3 is TGTGCCATCGGACAGGGGAGGGGTGAAAAACTGTTTTTT. Translated, it gives CAIGQGRGEKLFF.

The chain couples TRBV7-2 to TRBJ2-4, with D maybe TRBD2 (5 bases). The CDR3 contains 15 residues. Per the germline V gene, CDR1 is SGHTA and CDR2 is FQGNSA. V lost 1 base to trimming and J lost 9 bases, with 16 bases between them. CDR3 nucleotide sequence: TGTGCCAGCAGCTTAGGGCGAGCCAGCGGTCCCATTCAGTACTTC. Its translation is CASSLGRASGPIQYF. The full variable domain, with the rest looked up from reference TRBV7-2 and TRBJ2-4, is GAGVSQSPSNKVTEKGKDVELRCDPISGHTALYWYRQSLGQGLEFLIYFQGNSAPDKSGLPSDRFSAERTGGSVSTLTIQRTQQEDSAVYLCASSLGRASGPIQYFGAGTRLSVL.

V is TRBV19 and J is TRBJ2-2; 7 positions agree with TRBD1. Germline V CDR1 and CDR2: LNHDA, SQIVND (reference sequence). V was clipped by 10 bases and J by 0 bases; unmatched bases: 11. The CDR3 totals 16 residues. The CDR3 region has the DNA TGTGCCACATCAAGGGACAGACCTTCGAACACCGGGGAGCTGTTTTTT. It is translated as CATSRDRPSNTGELFF.

This rearrangement joins TRBV11-2 to TRBJ2-3; TRBD1 matches at 7 bases. The germline V gene has CDR1 SGHAT and CDR2 FQNNGV. The CDR3 is 13 residues long. The V and J ends lost 6 bases and 2 bases, in that order; junction bases with no gene match: 2. CDR3 coding DNA: TGTGCCAGCAGGGGACAGCCCACAGATACGCAGTATTTT. It is translated as CASRGQPTDTQYF.

The chain is built from TRBV5-1 and TRBJ1-4, with D maybe TRBD1 (5 bases). Trimming cost V 4 bases and J 10 bases, with 17 bases left between them. The CDR3 has 14 amino acids. Germline CDR1 reads SGHRS; CDR2 reads YFSETQ. The CDR3, as DNA: TGCGCCAGCAGCGAGGGACCTTCGGCGGCAAAACTGTTTTTT. Its translation is CASSEGPSAAKLFF.

The chain combines TRBV27 with TRBJ1-5; D not certain. From germline, CDR1 is MNHEY and CDR2 SMNVEV (reference sequence). The V end lost 2 bases, the J end lost 2 bases, and 10 bases lay between the germline ends. The CDR3 runs to 15 residues. The DNA for the CDR3 is TGTGCCAGCAGTTTAAAGGGAGGAGGCAATCAGCCCCAGCATTTT. Translating it yields CASSLKGGGNQPQHF.

The rearrangement uses TRBV9 and TRBJ1-1; D is possibly TRBD1 (6 bases). This CDR3 contains 17 residues. CDR1 SGDLS and CDR2 YYNGEE come from the germline V gene. V dropped 1 base and J dropped 0 bases, with 16 bases sitting between them. This CDR3 is CASSVSGGGFMNTEAFF. As DNA, the CDR3 is TGTGCCAGCAGCGTATCGGGAGGGGGGTTTATGAACACTGAAGCTTTCTTT.

The chain is built from TRBV4-1 and TRBJ2-1, with 13 nucleotides matching TRBD2. The trim removed 0 bases at V and 9 bases at J, leaving 11 bases unmatched. This CDR3 comprises 18 residues. Germline loops: CDR1 MGHRA, CDR2 YSYEKL. The CDR3 is CASSQDGSTSGRLSEQFF. The CDR3 coding sequence is TGCGCCAGCAGCCAAGATGGTTCGACTAGCGGGAGGTTGAGTGAGCAGTTCTTC.

The chain employs TRBV6-5 and TRBJ1-2; a possible D gene is TRBD1 (5 bases). CDR3 length: 15 residues. The germline V gene encodes CDR1 MNHEY and CDR2 SVGAGI. Trimming stripped 0 bases from V and 8 bases from J, with 16 bases between. CDR3 in amino acids: CASSYSGARVGGYTF. CDR3 DNA: TGTGCCAGCAGTTACTCAGGGGCGCGAGTTGGCGGCTACACCTTC.

V gene TRBV27 combines with J gene TRBJ1-2; no firm D call. The CDR3 spans 12 residues. Germline loops: CDR1 MNHEY, CDR2 SMNVEV (reference sequence). V was cut by 5 bases and J by 8 bases, with 12 bases left in between. Here the CDR3 reads CASSIPGGGYTF. The CDR3 DNA is TGTGCCAGCAGTATACCCGGCGGGGGCTACACCTTC.

The rearrangement uses TRBV28 and TRBJ2-2, with D unclear. CDR3 length: 14 amino acids. The germline gives CDR1 MDHEN, CDR2 SYDVKM. Trimming pared 1 base from V and 5 bases from J, leaving 8 bases between. CDR3 DNA sequence: TGTGCCAGCAGTTTATTATCCGGTACCGGGGAGCTGTTTTTT. This codes for CASSLLSGTGELFF.

The CDR3 bases are TGTGCCAGCAGTTTCCTCAGGGGGCCGGAATATGGCTACACCTTC. It encodes CASSFLRGPEYGYTF. The chain joins TRBV6-6 to TRBJ1-2, with 8 bases matching TRBD1. The CDR3 runs 15 residues. Germline V lookup: CDR1 MNHNY, CDR2 SVGAGI (reference sequence). V gave up 4 bases and J gave up 5 bases; unmatched junction bases: 9.

The V and J genes are TRBV5-1 and TRBJ1-2; D is unresolved. The germline V gene has CDR1 SGHRS and CDR2 YFSETQ. Trimming cost V 4 bases and J 6 bases, with 7 bases left between them. The CDR3 has 11 amino acids. The CDR3 bases are TGCGCCAGCAGCGAGGGAGATGGCTACACCTTC. Its translation: CASSEGDGYTF.

The chain is built from TRBV7-9 and TRBJ2-7; 9 bases fit TRBD2. Germline loops: CDR1 SEHNR, CDR2 FQNEAQ (reference sequence). The CDR3 consists of 15 residues. The J segment lost 3 bases and the V segment lost 3 bases, leaving 6 bases of the junction unmatched. CDR3: CASSLGAGGLYEQYF. CDR3 nucleotides: TGTGCCAGCAGCTTGGGAGCGGGAGGCCTCTACGAGCAGTACTTC.

This clone was observed once. This chain links TRBV10-1 with TRBJ2-1, with 11 positions matching TRBD2. CDR3 length: 16 residues. Germline V lookup: CDR1 WNHNN, CDR2 SYGVQD (reference sequence). J lost 4 bases, V lost 2 bases, and 4 bases had no gene match. CDR3: CASSEMTSGTYNEQFF. The CDR3 bases are TGCGCCAGCAGTGAGATGACTAGCGGGACTTACAATGAGCAGTTCTTC.

The rearrangement uses TRBV7-2 and TRBJ2-7; 7 bases agree with TRBD1. CDR3 length equals 12 residues. Germline-derived CDR1 and CDR2 are SGHTA and FQGNSA. V shed 5 bases, J shed 5 bases, and the junction held 3 bases outside the gene matches. The CDR3 here is CASSPGQHEQYF. CDR3 bases: TGTGCCAGCAGCCCGGGACAGCACGAGCAGTACTTC.

This clone was counted a few times. This CDR3 reads CASSVSGRVTDTQYF. The CDR3, as DNA: TGTGCCAGCAGCGTGAGCGGGAGGGTCACAGATACGCAGTATTTT. V is TRBV9 and J is TRBJ2-3; TRBD2 matches at 10 bases. The CDR3 runs 15 residues. Germline CDR1 SGDLS, CDR2 YYNGEE. The V segment lost 2 bases and the J segment 2 bases; nucleotides outside the gene matches: 2. The full variable domain, rest sourced from reference TRBV9 and TRBJ2-3, is DSGVTQTPKHLITATGQRVTLRCSPRSGDLSVYWYQQSLDQGLQFLIQYYNGEERAKGNILERFSAQQFPDLHSELNLSSLELGDSALYFCASSVSGRVTDTQYFGPGTRLTVL.

The CDR3 reads CASSYAGTEQYF. In DNA form, the CDR3 reads TGTGCCAGCAGCTACGCCGGGACAGAGCAGTACTTC. The J gene is TRBJ2-7, the V gene TRBV7-2; TRBD1 is a possible D gene (6 bases). CDR1 is SGHTA, CDR2 FQGNSA, per germline. V lost 4 bases and J 7 bases, leaving 11 bases between the germline ends. The CDR3 is 12 amino acids.

The chain joins TRBV9 to TRBJ2-2; 14 bases are a match to TRBD2. The trim removed 2 bases at V and 4 bases at J, leaving 4 bases unmatched. Germline CDR1 SGDLS, CDR2 YYNGEE. The CDR3 is made up of 17 amino acids. The CDR3 DNA follows: TGTGCCAGCAGCGTCGGGACTAGCGGGAGACCCACCGGGGAGCTGTTTTTT. Amino acid sequence: CASSVGTSGRPTGELFF. The full variable domain, rest sourced from reference TRBV9 and TRBJ2-2, is DSGVTQTPKHLITATGQRVTLRCSPRSGDLSVYWYQQSLDQGLQFLIQYYNGEERAKGNILERFSAQQFPDLHSELNLSSLELGDSALYFCASSVGTSGRPTGELFFGEGSRLTVL.

This rearrangement joins TRBV6-5 to TRBJ2-3; a weak D match, TRBD2 (6 bases). Germline values: CDR1 MNHEY, CDR2 SVGAGI. The CDR3 extends over 14 amino acids. Trimming left V 7 bases short and J 0 bases short, with 11 bases between. CDR3 protein: CASTARESTDTQYF. CDR3 coding DNA: TGTGCCAGCACTGCCCGGGAGAGCACAGATACGCAGTATTTT.